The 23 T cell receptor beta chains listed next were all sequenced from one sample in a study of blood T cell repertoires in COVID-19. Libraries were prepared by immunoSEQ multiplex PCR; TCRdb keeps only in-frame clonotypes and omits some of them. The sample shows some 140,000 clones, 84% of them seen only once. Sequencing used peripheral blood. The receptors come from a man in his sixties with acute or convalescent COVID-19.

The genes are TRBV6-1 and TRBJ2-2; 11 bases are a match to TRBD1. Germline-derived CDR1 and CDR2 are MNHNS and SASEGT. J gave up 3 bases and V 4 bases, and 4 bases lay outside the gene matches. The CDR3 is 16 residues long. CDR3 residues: CASSGWGQGDTGELFF. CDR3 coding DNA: TGTGCCAGCAGTGGGTGGGGACAGGGGGACACCGGGGAGCTGTTTTTT.

CDR3 bases: TGTGCCAGTAGTATAAGGGGTAGCGGTCCGGATACGCAGTATTTT. It translates to CASSIRGSGPDTQYF. V is TRBV19 and J is TRBJ2-3; possibly TRBD2 for D (6 bases). Per germline, CDR1 LNHDA and CDR2 SQIVND (reference sequence). The CDR3 runs to 15 residues. V was cut by 2 bases and J by 6 bases, with 15 bases left in between.

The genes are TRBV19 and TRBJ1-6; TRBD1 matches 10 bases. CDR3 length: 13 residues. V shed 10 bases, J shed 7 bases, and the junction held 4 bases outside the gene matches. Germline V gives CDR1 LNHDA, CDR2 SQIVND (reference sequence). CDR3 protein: CATADRGNSPLHF. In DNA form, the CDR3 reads TGTGCCACAGCGGACAGGGGGAATTCACCCCTCCACTTT. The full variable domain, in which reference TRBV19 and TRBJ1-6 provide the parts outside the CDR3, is DGGITQSPKYLFRKEGQNVTLSCEQNLNHDAMYWYRQDPGQGLRLIYYSQIVNDFQKGDIAEGYSVSREKKESFPLTVTSAQKNPTAFYLCATADRGNSPLHFGNGTRLTVT.

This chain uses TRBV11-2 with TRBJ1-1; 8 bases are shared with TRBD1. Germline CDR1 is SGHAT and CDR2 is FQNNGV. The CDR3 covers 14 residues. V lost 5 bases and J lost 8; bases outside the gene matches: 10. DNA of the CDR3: TGTGCCAGCAGCCGACAGGGGTTTGAGGTGGAAGCTTTCTTT. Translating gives CASSRQGFEVEAFF.

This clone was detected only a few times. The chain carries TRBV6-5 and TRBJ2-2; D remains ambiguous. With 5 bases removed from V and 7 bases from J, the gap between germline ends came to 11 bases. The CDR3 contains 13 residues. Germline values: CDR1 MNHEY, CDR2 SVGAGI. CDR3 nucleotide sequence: TGTGCCAGCAGTCCCCAGCGTGGCGGGGAGCTGTTTTTT. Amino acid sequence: CASSPQRGGELFF.

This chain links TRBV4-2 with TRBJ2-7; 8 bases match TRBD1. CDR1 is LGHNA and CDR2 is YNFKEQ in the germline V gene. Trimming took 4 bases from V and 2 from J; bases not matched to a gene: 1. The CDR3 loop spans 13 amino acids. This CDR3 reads CASSRTGTYEQYF. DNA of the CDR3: TGTGCCAGCAGCCGGACAGGGACCTACGAGCAGTACTTC.

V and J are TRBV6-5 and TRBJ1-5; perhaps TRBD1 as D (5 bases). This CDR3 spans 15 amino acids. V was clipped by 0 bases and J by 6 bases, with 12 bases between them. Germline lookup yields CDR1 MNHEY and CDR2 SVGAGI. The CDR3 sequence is CASSYSTDTSQPQHF. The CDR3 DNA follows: TGTGCCAGCAGTTACTCGACAGATACAAGTCAGCCCCAGCATTTT.

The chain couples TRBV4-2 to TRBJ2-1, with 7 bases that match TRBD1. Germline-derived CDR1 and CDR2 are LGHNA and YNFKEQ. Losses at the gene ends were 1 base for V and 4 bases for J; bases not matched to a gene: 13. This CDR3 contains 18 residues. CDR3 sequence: CASSQGGAGTERYNEQFF. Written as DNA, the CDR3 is TGTGCCAGCAGCCAAGGCGGCGCTGGGACAGAGCGATACAATGAGCAGTTCTTC.

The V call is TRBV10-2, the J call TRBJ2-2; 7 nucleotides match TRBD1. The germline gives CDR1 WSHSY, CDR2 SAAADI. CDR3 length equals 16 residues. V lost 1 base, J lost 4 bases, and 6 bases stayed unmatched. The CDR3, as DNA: TGCGCCAGCAGTGAGTTAAAGGGACAGACCACCGGGGAGCTGTTTTTT. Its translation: CASSELKGQTTGELFF.

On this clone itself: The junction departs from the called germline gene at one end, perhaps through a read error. CDR3 sequence: CATSRVPGLSNQSQHF. CDR3 sequence (DNA): TGTGCCACCAGCAGAGTCCCAGGGTTGAGCAATCAGTCCCAGCATTTT. The rearrangement links TRBV15 to TRBJ1-5; D possibly corresponds to TRBD1 (5 bases). Germline CDR1 reads LNHNV; CDR2 reads YYDKDF (reference sequence). The CDR3 has 16 amino acids.

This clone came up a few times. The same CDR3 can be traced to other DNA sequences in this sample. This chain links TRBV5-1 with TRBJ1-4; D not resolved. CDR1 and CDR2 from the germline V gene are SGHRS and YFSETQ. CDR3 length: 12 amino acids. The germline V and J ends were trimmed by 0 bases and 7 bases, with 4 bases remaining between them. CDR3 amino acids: CASSLAGEKLFF. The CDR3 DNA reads TGCGCCAGCAGCTTGGCCGGTGAAAAACTGTTTTTT.

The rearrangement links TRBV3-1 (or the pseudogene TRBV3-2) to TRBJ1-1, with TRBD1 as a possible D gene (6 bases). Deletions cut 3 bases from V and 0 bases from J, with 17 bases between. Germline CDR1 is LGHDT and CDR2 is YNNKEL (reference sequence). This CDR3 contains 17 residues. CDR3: CASSHMRGGWMNTEAFF. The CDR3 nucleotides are TGTGCCAGCAGCCACATGAGGGGGGGCTGGATGAACACTGAAGCTTTCTTT.

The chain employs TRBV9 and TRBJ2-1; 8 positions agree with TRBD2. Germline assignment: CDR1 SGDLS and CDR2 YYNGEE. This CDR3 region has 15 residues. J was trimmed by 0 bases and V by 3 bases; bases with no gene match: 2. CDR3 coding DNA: TGTGCCAGCAGCGCCAGCGGGAGCTCCTACAATGAGCAGTTCTTC. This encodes CASSASGSSYNEQFF.

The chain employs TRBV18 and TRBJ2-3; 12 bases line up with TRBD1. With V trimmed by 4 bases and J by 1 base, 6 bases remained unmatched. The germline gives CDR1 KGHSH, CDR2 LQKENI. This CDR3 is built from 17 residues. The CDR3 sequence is CASSLTGQGAGTDTQYF. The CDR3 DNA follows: TGTGCCAGCTCACTTACGGGACAGGGGGCCGGCACAGATACGCAGTATTTT. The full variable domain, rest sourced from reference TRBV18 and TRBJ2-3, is NAGVMQNPRHLVRRRGQEARLRCSPMKGHSHVYWYRQLPEEGLKFMVYLQKENIIDESGMPKERFSAEFPKEGPSILRIQQVVRGDSAAYFCASSLTGQGAGTDTQYFGPGTRLTVL.

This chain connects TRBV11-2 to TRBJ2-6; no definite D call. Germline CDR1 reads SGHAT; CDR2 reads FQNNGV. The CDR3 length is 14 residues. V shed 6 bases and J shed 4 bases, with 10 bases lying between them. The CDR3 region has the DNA TGTGCCAGCAGTCGGGTGGCCGGGGCCAACGTCCTGACTTTC. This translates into CASSRVAGANVLTF.

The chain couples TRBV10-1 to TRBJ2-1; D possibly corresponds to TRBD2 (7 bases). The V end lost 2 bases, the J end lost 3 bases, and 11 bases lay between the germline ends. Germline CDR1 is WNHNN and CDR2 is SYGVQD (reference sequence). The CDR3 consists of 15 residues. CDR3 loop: CASSETGGLYNEQFF. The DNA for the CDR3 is TGCGCCAGCAGTGAGACCGGGGGGCTCTACAATGAGCAGTTCTTC.

CDR3 amino acids: CASSQERGSYGYTF. In nucleotides, the CDR3 is TGTGCCAGCAGCCAAGAGCGGGGATCCTATGGCTACACCTTC. V is TRBV4-2 and J is TRBJ1-2; D gene ambiguous. V shed 0 bases and J shed 4 bases, with 9 bases lying between them. Germline V lookup: CDR1 LGHNA, CDR2 YNFKEQ. This CDR3 is built from 14 residues.

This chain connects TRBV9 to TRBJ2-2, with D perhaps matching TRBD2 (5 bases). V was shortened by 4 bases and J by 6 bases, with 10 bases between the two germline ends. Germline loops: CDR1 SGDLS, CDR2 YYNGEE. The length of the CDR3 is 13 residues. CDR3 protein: CASSPRESGELFF. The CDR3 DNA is TGTGCCAGCAGCCCCCGGGAATCCGGGGAGCTGTTTTTT. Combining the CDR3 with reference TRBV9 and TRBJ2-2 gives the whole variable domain DSGVTQTPKHLITATGQRVTLRCSPRSGDLSVYWYQQSLDQGLQFLIQYYNGEERAKGNILERFSAQQFPDLHSELNLSSLELGDSALYFCASSPRESGELFFGEGSRLTVL.

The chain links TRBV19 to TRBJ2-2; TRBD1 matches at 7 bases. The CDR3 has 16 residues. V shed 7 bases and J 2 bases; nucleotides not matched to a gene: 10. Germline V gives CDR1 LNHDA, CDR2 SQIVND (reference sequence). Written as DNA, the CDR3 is TGTGCCAGTATCCCCGGTAGGACAGGAAACACCGGGGAGCTGTTTTTT. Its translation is CASIPGRTGNTGELFF.

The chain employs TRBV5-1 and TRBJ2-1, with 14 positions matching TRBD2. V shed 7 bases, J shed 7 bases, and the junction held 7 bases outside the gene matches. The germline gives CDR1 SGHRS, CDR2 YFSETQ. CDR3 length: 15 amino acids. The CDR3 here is CASATGTSGSNEQFF. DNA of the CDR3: TGCGCCAGCGCGACCGGGACTAGCGGGAGTAATGAGCAGTTCTTC.

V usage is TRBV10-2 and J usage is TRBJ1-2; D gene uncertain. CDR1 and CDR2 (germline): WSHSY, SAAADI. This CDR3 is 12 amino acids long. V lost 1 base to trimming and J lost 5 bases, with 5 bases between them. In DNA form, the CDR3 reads TGCGCCAGCAGTGAGTTTGCGTATGGCTACACCTTC. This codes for CASSEFAYGYTF.

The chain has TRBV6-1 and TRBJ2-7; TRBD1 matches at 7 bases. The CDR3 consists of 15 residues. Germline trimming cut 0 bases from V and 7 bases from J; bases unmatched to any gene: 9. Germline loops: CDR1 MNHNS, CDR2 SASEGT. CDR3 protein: CASSEAFRQGEEQYF. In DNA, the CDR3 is TGTGCCAGCAGTGAAGCTTTCCGACAGGGTGAAGAGCAGTACTTC.

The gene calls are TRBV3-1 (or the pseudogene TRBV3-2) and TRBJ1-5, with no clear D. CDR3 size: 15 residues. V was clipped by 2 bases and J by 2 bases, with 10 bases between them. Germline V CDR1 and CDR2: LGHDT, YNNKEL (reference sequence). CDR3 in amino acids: CASSQTTARNQPQHF. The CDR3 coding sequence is TGTGCCAGCAGCCAAACAACCGCCCGCAATCAGCCCCAGCATTTT.